This record concerns one T cell receptor (beta chain) sequence. The antigen remains unidentified. The record originates from a study of CD8 T cells in Susac syndrome. It was with random hexamers that 0.5 to 1 ug RNA was reverse transcribed. Via MiXCR, TCRdb re-called the immunoSEQ multiplex PCR reads, giving one row per CDR3 protein. Of roughly 400,000 distinct CDR3 sequences listed, more than 70% are singletons. Sequencing of TCR beta was undertaken in CD8+ and CD4+ T cells derived from blood. Study results and limitations: The number of individuals included in the study's TCR sequencing and HLA analysis was acknowledged as relatively small.

Sequencing input: CD8+ T cells from PBMCs. This clonotype originated in a human donor with multiple sclerosis.

The CDR3 region has the DNA TGCAGTGCTAGAGGTGGCGGAGAAATGAACACTGAAGCTTTCTTT. Translation: CSARGGGEMNTEAFF. V and J are TRBV20-1 and TRBJ1-1; D ambiguous. The V gene lost 1 base and the J gene lost 0 bases, with 12 bases spanning the gap. Looked up from germline, CDR1 is DFQATT and CDR2 is SNEGSKA (reference sequence). The CDR3 is 15 residues long.